This T cell receptor (beta chain) stems from a study of T cell responses to AZD1222 COVID-19 vaccine. Study-wide results and caveats: A mostly white British donor set with more females was recruited, and clonal diversity was possibly underestimated.

Libraries were prepared by immunoSEQ multiplex PCR; TCRdb keeps only in-frame clonotypes and omits some of them. The data show more than 95,000 clones, approximately 89% seen once. Remarks on this clone: What it binds is unknown.

The source of this sequence is an adult in good health. This material consisted of peripheral blood, taken on day 0 of AZD1222 vaccination.

The CDR3 here is CASSQDRGELFF. Here the CDR3 DNA reads TGCGCCAGCAGCCAGGACAGGGGGGAACTGTTTTTT. The chain combines TRBV5-1 with TRBJ1-4; TRBD1 agrees at 10 bases. Germline CDR1 is SGHRS and CDR2 is YFSETQ. The CDR3 runs to 12 residues. Trimming took 4 bases from V and 12 from J; bases not matched to a gene: 3.